This T cell receptor beta chain was retrieved from a study of read filtering for tumor transcriptome and immune sequencing. Germline V gives CDR1 SGHRS, CDR2 YFSETQ. The CDR3 sequence is 18 residues long. The ends lost 0 bases at V and 5 bases at J; junction bases unmatched: 10. Sampling of bone marrow took place during active disease in every patient. The library was built from about 400 ng RNA with molecular barcoded adaptors for alpha/delta and beta/gamma chains. TCRdb redid the calling of the reads with MiXCR, one entry per CDR3 protein. Among about 86,000 distinct CDR3 sequences listed, about 12% were seen once. This clonotype came up many times.

This rearrangement joins TRBV5-1 to TRBJ2-3; 12 bases match TRBD2. The material sequenced was a population of CD138-negative cells sorted from bone marrow. This TCR was sampled from a donor older than 35 with multiple myeloma. CDR3 coding DNA: TGCGCCAGCAGCTTGGGGACTAGCGGGAAAGGCGGTGGAGATACGCAGTATTTT. The encoded protein is CASSLGTSGKGGGDTQYF. The full variable domain, its missing parts supplied by reference TRBV5-1 and TRBJ2-3, is KAGVTQTPRYLIKTRGQQVTLSCSPISGHRSVSWYQQTPGQGLQFLFEYFSETQRNKGNFPGRFSGRQFSNSRSEMNVSTLELGDSALYLCASSLGTSGKGGGDTQYFGPGTRLTVL.